These 2 T cell receptor beta chains were sequenced from one sample in a study of cytomegalovirus exposure and HLA in healthy donors. Researchers ran the PCR with 60 Vbeta and 13 Jbeta primers. Measured with immunoSEQ multiplex PCR; TCRdb has only the in-frame clones, and not every one. Of over 200,000 clones listed, almost 85% are singletons. The sequencing input was PBMCs. The receptors stem from a woman between 40 and 50 years old in good health and CMV-seronegative.

The rearrangement links TRBV7-3 to TRBJ1-3; possibly TRBD1 for D (5 bases). CDR1 and CDR2 (germline): SGHTA, FQGTGA. V gave up 5 bases and J gave up 4 bases, with 24 bases separating them. This CDR3 contains 18 residues. This CDR3 reads CASSQTEKGGMRGNTIYF. CDR3 sequence (DNA): TGTGCCAGCAGCCAGACAGAAAAGGGAGGAATGAGAGGAAACACCATATATTTT. Based on the CDR3 plus reference TRBV7-3 and TRBJ1-3, the full variable domain is GAGVSQTPSNKVTEKGKYVELRCDPISGHTALYWYRQSLGQGPEFLIYFQGTGAADDSGLPNDRFFAVRPEGSVSTLKIQRTERGDSAVYLCASSQTEKGGMRGNTIYFGEGSWLTVV.

For this clone: The sample carries other DNA sequences with the same CDR3. V usage is TRBV9 and J usage is TRBJ1-1, with a possible D match to TRBD1 (5 bases). V was trimmed by 0 bases and J by 5 bases, leaving 14 bases between them. The germline CDR1 and CDR2 sequences are SGDLS and YYNGEE. The CDR3 contains 15 residues. The CDR3 nucleotides read TGTGCCAGCAGCGTAGAGGGCAGGGTGGGGACTGAAGCTTTCTTT. The encoded protein is CASSVEGRVGTEAFF.